These 31 T cell receptor beta chains share one sample of origin, sequenced in a study of blood T cells in healthy people across ages. A sample-barcoded 5' primer and a J-beta primer mix were used in a second PCR of roughly 7 to 11 cycles. MiXCR, run by TCRdb on the 5' RACE reads, gives a single entry per CDR3 protein. The sample has about a million distinct CDR3 sequences; roughly 51% are singletons. The specimen sequenced was blood. The receptors here all came from a woman aged 60-70 years in good health.

This clonotype has at least ten counts. The chain couples TRBV7-2 to TRBJ2-5; D gene ambiguous. V was cut by 5 bases and J by 4 bases, with 5 bases left in between. The CDR3 contains 11 residues. Germline CDR1 is SGHTA and CDR2 is FQGNSA. The CDR3 nucleotides are TGTGCCAGCAGCAGAACAGAGACCCAGTACTTC. It encodes CASSRTETQYF.

A few counts support this clonotype. V is TRBV2 and J is TRBJ2-3, with TRBD1 matching over 7 bases. CDR1 and CDR2 (germline): SNHLY, FYNNEI. The CDR3 extends over 13 amino acids. V dropped 6 bases and J dropped 5; count of bases not matched to a gene: 5. The CDR3 region is CASRDRVGDTQYF. In DNA form, the CDR3 reads TGTGCCAGCAGAGACAGGGTGGGAGATACGCAGTATTTT.

The rearrangement joins TRBV6-2 or TRBV6-3 to TRBJ2-4; 7 nucleotides align to TRBD2. The last part of the DNA fits TRBJ2-7 better; the J call may be wrong. CDR3 length: 15 residues. The V gene's germline CDR1 is MNHEY and CDR2 SVGEGT. The CDR3 sequence: CASSEISGPPYEQYF. In nucleotides, the CDR3 is TGTGCCAGCAGCGAAATTAGCGGGCCTCCCTACGAGCAGTACTTC.

The J gene is TRBJ2-1, the V gene TRBV6-2 or TRBV6-3, with 8 bases matching TRBD2. The V gene end was trimmed by 0 bases and the J gene end by 2 bases; junction bases not matched to a gene: 0. The CDR3 spans 15 residues. Germline loops: CDR1 MNHEY, CDR2 SVGEGT. CDR3 region: CASSYSGLAYNEQFF. In DNA form, the CDR3 reads TGTGCCAGCAGTTACTCGGGACTAGCCTACAATGAGCAGTTCTTC.

The chain carries TRBV15 and TRBJ2-7; D is perhaps TRBD1 (6 bases). CDR1 LNHNV and CDR2 YYDKDF come from the germline V gene (reference sequence). Trimming removed 5 bases from V and 3 bases from J, with 17 bases in between. The CDR3 has 15 amino acids. CDR3 region: CATSSLNRVGYEQYF. As DNA, the CDR3 is TGTGCCACCAGCTCTTTAAACAGGGTAGGCTACGAGCAGTACTTC.

There are a few counts of this clonotype. This chain connects TRBV20-1 to TRBJ1-2, with D possibly TRBD1 on 5 matching bases. CDR1 DFQATT and CDR2 SNEGSKA come from the germline V gene (reference sequence). The CDR3 has 14 amino acids. V was cut by 4 bases and J by 8 bases, with 20 bases left in between. The CDR3 here is CSAKGLLEVEGYTF. As DNA, the CDR3 is TGCAGTGCTAAGGGACTCTTAGAGGTAGAGGGCTACACCTTC.

Only a few counts were recorded for this clonotype. The chain combines TRBV12-3 or TRBV12-4 with TRBJ2-1; 13 nucleotides agree with TRBD2. V lost 6 bases to trimming and J lost 8 bases; unmatched junction nucleotides: 13. The CDR3 is 17 residues long. The CDR3 sequence is CASRPSGTSGKGDEQFF. For the CDR3, the DNA is TGTGCCAGCAGACCATCCGGGACTAGCGGGAAGGGGGATGAGCAGTTCTTC.

The chain employs TRBV27 and TRBJ1-5; perhaps TRBD1 as D (5 bases). Germline lookup yields CDR1 MNHEY and CDR2 SMNVEV (reference sequence). The CDR3 has 14 amino acids. Trimming took off 3 bases at V and 5 bases at J, with 11 bases between the two ends. CDR3 in DNA: TGTGCCAGCAGTTTTAGAGTGGGGGATCAGCCCCAGCATTTT. It specifies CASSFRVGDQPQHF.

This rearrangement joins TRBV19 to TRBJ2-7; 8 positions match TRBD1. Germline lookup yields CDR1 LNHDA and CDR2 SQIVND (reference sequence). J was trimmed by 3 bases and V by 4 bases; bases with no gene match: 5. The CDR3 runs to 14 residues. The CDR3 sequence is CASSTGQGNYEQYF. The CDR3 DNA follows: TGTGCCAGTAGTACCGGACAGGGTAACTACGAGCAGTACTTC.

V and J are TRBV18 and TRBJ2-5; 8 bases align to TRBD1. Unmatched junction bases numbered 7, after V lost 4 bases and J lost 6 bases. Germline assignment: CDR1 KGHSH and CDR2 LQKENI. The CDR3 spans 14 residues. This CDR3 reads CASSLGQGLKTQYF. DNA of the CDR3: TGTGCCAGCTCACTCGGACAGGGTTTGAAGACCCAGTACTTC.

This clonotype was picked up a small number of times. The chain has TRBV7-2 and TRBJ2-7; TRBD1 aligns across 10 bases. Germline CDR1 is SGHTA and CDR2 is FQGNSA. Trimming at V came to 3 bases and at J to 6 bases, leaving 5 bases not matched to a gene. The CDR3 extends over 14 amino acids. CDR3 coding DNA: TGTGCCAGCAGCTTCCGACAGGGGGCGGGCGAGCAGTACTTC. Encoded protein: CASSFRQGAGEQYF.

Only a few counts were recorded for this clonotype. V usage is TRBV28 and J usage is TRBJ2-5; 7 bases are a match to TRBD2. CDR3 length equals 15 residues. In germline, CDR1 is MDHEN, CDR2 SYDVKM. Unmatched junction bases numbered 9, after V lost 4 bases and J lost 4 bases. For the CDR3, the DNA is TGTGCCAGCAGTTCCCCCACTAGCGCTGGAGAGACCCAGTACTTC. This translates into CASSSPTSAGETQYF.

The rearrangement joins TRBV7-8 to TRBJ2-3; 13 bases match TRBD2. The trim removed 3 bases at V and 0 bases at J, leaving 12 bases unmatched. This CDR3 has 20 residues. Per the germline V gene, CDR1 is SGHVS and CDR2 is FQNEAQ. CDR3 loop: CASSLGLAGTPGRSTDTQYF. The CDR3, as DNA: TGTGCCAGCAGCTTGGGACTAGCGGGAACTCCGGGCCGTAGCACAGATACGCAGTATTTT.

The J gene is TRBJ2-4, the V gene TRBV21-1; the D call of TRBD1 is as the table states it, not checked on the DNA. TRBV21-1 is labeled a pseudogene. The length of the CDR3 is 12 residues. CDR3 bases: TGTGCCAGCAGCAAAGTTCCCGGGAAGGCGTACTTC. The encoded protein is CASSKVPGKAYF.

The V gene is TRBV29-1, the J gene TRBJ2-1; 9 bases line up with TRBD2. Germline CDR1 reads SQVTM; CDR2 reads ANQGSEA. J gave up 6 bases and V 5 bases, and 2 bases lay outside the gene matches. The CDR3 is made up of 12 amino acids. CDR3 protein: CSVRSGSNEQFF. Here the CDR3 DNA reads TGCAGCGTTCGTAGCGGGAGCAATGAGCAGTTCTTC.

The chain employs TRBV6-6 and TRBJ2-7, with TRBD1 identical over 8 bases. The CDR3 has 14 residues. Germline CDR1 reads MNHNY; CDR2 reads SVGAGI (reference sequence). V shed 5 bases, J shed 5 bases, and the junction held 8 bases outside the gene matches. The CDR3 protein is CASSASDRANEQYF. Here the CDR3 DNA reads TGTGCCAGCAGTGCATCGGACAGGGCCAACGAGCAGTACTTC.

This chain connects TRBV20-1 to TRBJ2-3, with 7 bases identical to TRBD2. V shed 3 bases and J 2 bases; nucleotides not matched to a gene: 5. The CDR3 runs 14 residues. CDR1 and CDR2 (germline): DFQATT, SNEGSKA (reference sequence). CDR3: CSASGGTHTDTQYF. In DNA, the CDR3 is TGCAGTGCTAGCGGGGGGACCCACACAGATACGCAGTATTTT.

The genes are TRBV6-2 or TRBV6-3 and TRBJ2-1; the D gene is possibly TRBD1 (6 bases). The germline V gene encodes CDR1 MNHEY and CDR2 SVGEGT. Trimming left V 0 bases short and J 8 bases short, with 11 bases between. This CDR3 is 14 amino acids long. The DNA of the CDR3 is TGTGCCAGCAGTTACTCGACACAGGGCCATGAGCAGTTCTTC. Translating gives CASSYSTQGHEQFF.

The chain couples TRBV11-2 to TRBJ2-1; TRBD2 agrees at 12 bases. This CDR3 has 15 amino acids. V shed 5 bases and J 11 bases; nucleotides not matched to a gene: 10. Germline V CDR1 and CDR2: SGHAT, FQNNGV. CDR3 sequence (DNA): TGTGCCAGCAGCCCCGCGGGGACTAGCGGGCTTCAGCAGTTCTTC. Protein: CASSPAGTSGLQQFF.

The V call is TRBV10-3, the J call TRBJ2-3; 8 bases map to TRBD2. CDR1 is ENHRY and CDR2 is SYGVKD in the germline V gene. With V trimmed by 7 bases and J by 3 bases, 6 bases remained unmatched. The CDR3 loop spans 14 amino acids. The CDR3 protein is CAIKAGAWTDTQYF. The CDR3 region has the DNA TGTGCCATCAAAGCGGGAGCGTGGACAGATACGCAGTATTTT.

The chain combines TRBV12-3 or TRBV12-4 with TRBJ2-4; the D gene is possibly TRBD1 (6 bases). V was trimmed by 1 base and J by 4 bases, leaving 11 bases between them. This CDR3 has 15 residues. Here the CDR3 DNA reads TGTGCCAGCAGTTTAGGGCCAGGGGTAAAAAACATTCAGTACTTC. Residues: CASSLGPGVKNIQYF.

The chain has TRBV20-1 and TRBJ2-1, with no clear D. Trimming removed 3 bases from V and 7 bases from J, with 13 bases in between. Per germline, CDR1 DFQATT and CDR2 SNEGSKA (reference sequence). This CDR3 spans 13 amino acids. CDR3 amino acids: CSARAFGKNEQFF. In nucleotides, the CDR3 is TGCAGTGCTAGGGCTTTTGGTAAAAATGAGCAGTTCTTC.

This clonotype appeared a few times. The rearrangement uses TRBV9 and TRBJ2-5; D perhaps matches TRBD1 (6 bases). The J call may be incorrect, as the DNA end agrees better with TRBJ2-7. Germline CDR1 reads SGDLS; CDR2 reads YYNGEE. This CDR3 spans 12 amino acids. This CDR3 reads CAIADRQYEQYF. CDR3 coding DNA: TGTGCCATCGCGGACAGACAATACGAGCAGTACTTC.

The chain carries TRBV3-1 and TRBJ2-3; possible D gene TRBD1, 6 bases. V was trimmed by 5 bases and J by 1 base, leaving 16 bases between them. Germline lookup yields CDR1 LGHDT and CDR2 YNNKEL (reference sequence). The CDR3 sequence is 16 residues long. CDR3 in DNA: TGTGCCAGCAGCATCCGGGCTGGGGGCCGCACAGATACGCAGTATTTT. Translation: CASSIRAGGRTDTQYF.

The rearrangement links TRBV3-1 to TRBJ2-5; D is undetermined. The CDR3 extends over 16 amino acids. CDR1 and CDR2 (germline): LGHDT, YNNKEL (reference sequence). Trimming left V 0 bases short and J 5 bases short, with 16 bases between. The CDR3 sequence is CASSQDLPASVETQYF. The CDR3 DNA sequence: TGTGCCAGCAGCCAAGATCTCCCGGCCAGTGTTGAGACCCAGTACTTC.

This clonotype was picked up a small number of times. The V and J genes are TRBV7-9 and TRBJ2-7; 8 bases match TRBD1. CDR1 and CDR2 from the germline V gene are SEHNR and FQNEAQ (reference sequence). The CDR3 contains 15 residues. J was trimmed by 2 bases and V by 3 bases; bases with no gene match: 6. The CDR3 bases are TGTGCCAGCAGCTTTTTTAGGACAGGGACCTACGAGCAGTACTTC. This encodes CASSFFRTGTYEQYF.

V usage is TRBV28 and J usage is TRBJ1-5; the D gene is possibly TRBD1 (6 bases). The CDR3 is 15 residues long. Trimming took 8 bases from V and 3 from J, leaving 17 bases between them. CDR1 MDHEN and CDR2 SYDVKM come from the germline V gene. CDR3 in amino acids: CASGRPGATNQPQHF. The CDR3 nucleotides read TGTGCCAGCGGCCGACCAGGGGCGACCAATCAGCCCCAGCATTTT.

This clonotype was seen only a few times. The chain employs TRBV7-2 and TRBJ1-2; D is ambiguous. The CDR3 covers 16 residues. Germline CDR1 reads SGHTA; CDR2 reads FQGNSA. V was cut by 1 base and J by 0 bases, with 12 bases left in between. CDR3 bases: TGTGCCAGCAGCTTAGTGGCCAATGGAGCTAACTATGGCTACACCTTC. As protein: CASSLVANGANYGYTF.

This chain joins TRBV30 and TRBJ2-7, with D perhaps TRBD2 (5 bases). V gave up 3 bases and J gave up 5 bases, with 11 bases separating them. CDR3 length equals 12 residues. Germline V gene lookup returns CDR1 GTSNPN and CDR2 SVGIG (reference sequence). CDR3 in DNA: TGTGCCTGGAGCCCCAGCGGAAACGAGCAGTACTTC. Its protein product is CAWSPSGNEQYF.

This clonotype was picked up a small number of times. The J gene is TRBJ1-2, the V gene TRBV29-1, with 8 nucleotides matching TRBD1. The CDR3 sequence is 13 residues long. The germline gives CDR1 SQVTM, CDR2 ANQGSEA. J gave up 8 bases and V 3 bases, and 8 bases lay outside the gene matches. The CDR3 region is CSVDAQGAGGYTF. Written as DNA, the CDR3 is TGCAGCGTTGACGCTCAGGGGGCAGGGGGCTACACCTTC.

The genes are TRBV4-1 and TRBJ1-5, with D possibly being TRBD1 (6 bases). V lost 3 bases to trimming and J lost 3 bases, with 9 bases between them. This CDR3 region has 14 residues. Germline assignment: CDR1 MGHRA and CDR2 YSYEKL. CDR3 sequence: CASSQGALNQPQHF. Here the CDR3 DNA reads TGCGCCAGCAGCCAGGGGGCGCTCAATCAGCCCCAGCATTTT.